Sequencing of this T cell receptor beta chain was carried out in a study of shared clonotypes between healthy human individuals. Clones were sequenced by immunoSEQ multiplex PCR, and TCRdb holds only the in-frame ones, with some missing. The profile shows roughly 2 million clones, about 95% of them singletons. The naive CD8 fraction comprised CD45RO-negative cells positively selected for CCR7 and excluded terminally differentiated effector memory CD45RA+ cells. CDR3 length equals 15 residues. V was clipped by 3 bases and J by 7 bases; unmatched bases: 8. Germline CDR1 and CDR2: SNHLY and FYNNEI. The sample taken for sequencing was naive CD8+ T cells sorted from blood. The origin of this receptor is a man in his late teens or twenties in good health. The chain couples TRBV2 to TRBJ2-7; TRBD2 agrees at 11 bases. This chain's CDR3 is CASSEVLAGVREQYF. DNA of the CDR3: TGTGCCAGCAGTGAGGTACTAGCGGGAGTTCGGGAGCAGTACTTC.